This TCR beta chain was profiled in a study of T cells after yellow fever vaccination. Study information: Fractions with few cells were prepared using SMART-Seq v4 Ultra Low Input.

MiXCR was run by TCRdb on the 5' RACE reads, yielding one entry per CDR3 protein. The data contain approximately 250,000 distinct CDR3 sequences, approximately 5.2% of them singletons. A word on this clonotype: The target antigen is unknown.

V was pared by 5 bases and J by 8 bases, with 15 bases between. The CDR3 runs 14 residues. Germline CDR1 SGHTA, CDR2 FQGNSA. Points from the study as a whole: CD4 and CD8 compartments shared a small share of clonotypes.

The source of this sequence is a young man who received the YFV17D yellow fever vaccine. J is TRBJ1-4 and V is TRBV7-2, with unresolved D. Sequenced here: CD4+ T cells sorted from PBMCs, sampled on the day of the yellow fever booster vaccination. DNA of the CDR3: TGTGCCAGCAGCCCCTTGGTCCCACGGGAAAAACTGTTTTTT. This translates into CASSPLVPREKLFF.